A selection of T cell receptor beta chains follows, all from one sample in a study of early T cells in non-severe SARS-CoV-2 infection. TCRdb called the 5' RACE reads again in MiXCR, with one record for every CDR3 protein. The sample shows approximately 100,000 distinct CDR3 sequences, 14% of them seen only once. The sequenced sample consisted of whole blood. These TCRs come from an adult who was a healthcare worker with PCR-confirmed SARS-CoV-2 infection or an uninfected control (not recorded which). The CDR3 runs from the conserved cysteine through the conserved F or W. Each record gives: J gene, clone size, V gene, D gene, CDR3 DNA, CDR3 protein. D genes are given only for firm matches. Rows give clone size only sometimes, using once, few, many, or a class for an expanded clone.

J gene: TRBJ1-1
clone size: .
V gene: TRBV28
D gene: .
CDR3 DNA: TGTGCCAGCAGTTTAAGGGGGTCGGTCACTGAAGCTTTCTTT
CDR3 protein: CASSLRGSVTEAFF

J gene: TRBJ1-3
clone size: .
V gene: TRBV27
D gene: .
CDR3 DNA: TGTGCCAGCAGCTCGGGCAGCTCCTTCTCTGGAAACACCATATATTTT
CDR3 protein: CASSSGSSFSGNTIYF

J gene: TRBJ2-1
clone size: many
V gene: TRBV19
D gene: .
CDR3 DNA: TGTGCCAGTAGTATAGTACTCCTAAGCTCCTACAATGAGCAGTTCTTC
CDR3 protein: CASSIVLLSSYNEQFF

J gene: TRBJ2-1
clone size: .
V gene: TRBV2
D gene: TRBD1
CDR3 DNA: TGTGCCAGCATCGAAGAGACAGGGGTCACTGAGCAGTTCTTC
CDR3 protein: CASIEETGVTEQFF

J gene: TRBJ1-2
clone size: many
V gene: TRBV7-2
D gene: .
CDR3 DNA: TGTGCCAGCAGCTTAGCGGGAGTCGTCACCGGCTACACCTTC
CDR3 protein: CASSLAGVVTGYTF

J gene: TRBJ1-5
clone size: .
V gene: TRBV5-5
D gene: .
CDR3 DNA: TGTGCCAGCAGCTTGGCTGGCAATAGCAATCAGCCCCAGCATTTT
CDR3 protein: CASSLAGNSNQPQHF

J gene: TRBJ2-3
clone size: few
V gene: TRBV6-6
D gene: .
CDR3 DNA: TGTGCCAGCAGTCTCAGGGGAGGGGCAGATACGCAGTATTTT
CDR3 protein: CASSLRGGADTQYF

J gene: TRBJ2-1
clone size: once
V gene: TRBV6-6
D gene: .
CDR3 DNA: TGTGCCAGCATTCGAATTGGGGCCTCCCAAGGCAATGAGCAGTTCTTC
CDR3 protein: CASIRIGASQGNEQFF

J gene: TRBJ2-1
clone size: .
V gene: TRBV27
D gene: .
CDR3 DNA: TGTGCCAGCACCGAGCGGAGCCCCCTGGATGAGCAGTTCTTC
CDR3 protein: CASTERSPLDEQFF

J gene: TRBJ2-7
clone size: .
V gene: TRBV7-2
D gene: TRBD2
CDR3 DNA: TGTGCCAGCAGCTTCGGACTAGCGGGGGCCTACGAGCAGTACTTC
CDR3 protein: CASSFGLAGAYEQYF

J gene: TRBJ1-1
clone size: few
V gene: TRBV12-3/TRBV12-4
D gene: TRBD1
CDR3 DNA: TGTGCCAGCAGCCAGGGACAGGGAAACGAGAACACTGAAGCTTTCTTT
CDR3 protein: CASSQGQGNENTEAFF

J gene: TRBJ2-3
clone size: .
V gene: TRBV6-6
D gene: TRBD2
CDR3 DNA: TGTGCCAGCAGTTACTCGGGGACTAGCGGGGGGGTTAAAGATACGCAGTATTTT
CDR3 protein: CASSYSGTSGGVKDTQYF

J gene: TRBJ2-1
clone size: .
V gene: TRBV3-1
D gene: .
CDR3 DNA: TGTGCCAGCAGATATAACCCGGGTCCTCAGGGTGAGCAGTTCTTC
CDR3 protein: CASRYNPGPQGEQFF

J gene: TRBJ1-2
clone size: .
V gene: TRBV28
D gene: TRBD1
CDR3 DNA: TGTGCCAGCAGTTTGGAGACAGGGCGGAACTATGGCTACACCTTC
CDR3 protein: CASSLETGRNYGYTF

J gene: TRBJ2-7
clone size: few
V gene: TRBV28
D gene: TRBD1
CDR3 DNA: TGTGCCAGCAGTCAACAGGGGGCAAGGTACGAGCAGTACTTC
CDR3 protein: CASSQQGARYEQYF

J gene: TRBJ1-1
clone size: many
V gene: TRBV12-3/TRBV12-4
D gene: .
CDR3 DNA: TGTGCCAGCAGCCTTGTTGGAGGGATGAACACTGAAGCTTTCTTT
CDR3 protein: CASSLVGGMNTEAFF

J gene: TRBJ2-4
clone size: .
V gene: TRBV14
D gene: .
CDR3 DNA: TGTGCCAGCAGCCAAGATATTCGGTTGCCCAAAAACATTCAGTACTTC
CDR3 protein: CASSQDIRLPKNIQYF

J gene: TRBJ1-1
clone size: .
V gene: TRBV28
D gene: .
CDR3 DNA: TGTGCCAGCAGTCCCGCGGGTAAAAACACTGAAGCTTTCTTT
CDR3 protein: CASSPAGKNTEAFF

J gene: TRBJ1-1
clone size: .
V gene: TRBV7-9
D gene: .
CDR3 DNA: TGTGCCAGCAGTCCCGGCGGGTTGAACACTGAAGCTTTCTTT
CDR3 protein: CASSPGGLNTEAFF

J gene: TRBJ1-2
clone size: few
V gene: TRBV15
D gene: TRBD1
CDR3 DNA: TGTGCCACTAAGGTACAGGGGTTGGGGAACTATAACTACACCTTC
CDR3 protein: CATKVQGLGNYNYTF

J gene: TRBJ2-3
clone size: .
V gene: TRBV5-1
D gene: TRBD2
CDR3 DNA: TGCGCCAGCAGCTCCAGGGCGGGGGACACAGATACGCAGTATTTT
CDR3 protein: CASSSRAGDTDTQYF

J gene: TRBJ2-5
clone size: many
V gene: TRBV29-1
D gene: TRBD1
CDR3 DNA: TGCAGCGCAACGGACAGGGGCGGAGAGACCCAGTACTTC
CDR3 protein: CSATDRGGETQYF

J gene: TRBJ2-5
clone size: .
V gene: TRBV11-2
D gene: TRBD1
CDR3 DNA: TGTGCCAGCAGCTCGGACAGGCGTGAAGAGACCCAGTACTTC
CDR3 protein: CASSSDRREETQYF

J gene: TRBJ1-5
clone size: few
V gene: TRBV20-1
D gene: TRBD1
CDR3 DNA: TGCAGTGCACTGGACAGGGTTAGCAATCAGCCCCAGCATTTT
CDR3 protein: CSALDRVSNQPQHF

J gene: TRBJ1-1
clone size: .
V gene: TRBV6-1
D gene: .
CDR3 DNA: TGTGCCAGCAGTGAGGGTTGGACTGAAGCTTTCTTT
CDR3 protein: CASSEGWTEAFF

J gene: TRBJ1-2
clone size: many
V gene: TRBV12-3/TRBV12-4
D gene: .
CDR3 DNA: TGTGCCAGCAGTCCGGACACACTCCCCTATGGCTACACCTTC
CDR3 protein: CASSPDTLPYGYTF

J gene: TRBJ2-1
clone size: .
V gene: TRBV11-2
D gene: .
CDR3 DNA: TGTGCCAGCAGCACACAGGGCTATGAGCAGTTCTTC
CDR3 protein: CASSTQGYEQFF

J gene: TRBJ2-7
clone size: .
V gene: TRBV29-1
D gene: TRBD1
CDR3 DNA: TGCAGCGCCGGCAGGGGGCCGCCCTACGAGCAGTACTTC
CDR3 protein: CSAGRGPPYEQYF

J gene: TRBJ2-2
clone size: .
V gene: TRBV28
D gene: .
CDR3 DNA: TGTGCCAGTCGAACTTTGCCCGGGGAGCTGTTTTTT
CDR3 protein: CASRTLPGELFF

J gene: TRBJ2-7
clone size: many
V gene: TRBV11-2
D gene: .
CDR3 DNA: TGTGCCAGCAGCCCCCTAACTGGTGGACCGCTATACGAGCAGTACTTC
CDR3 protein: CASSPLTGGPLYEQYF

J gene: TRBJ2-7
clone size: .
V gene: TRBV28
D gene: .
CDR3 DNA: TGTGCCAGCAGTCCCTTAGGAGAGGGGAGCTCCTACGAGCAGTACTTC
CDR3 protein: CASSPLGEGSSYEQYF

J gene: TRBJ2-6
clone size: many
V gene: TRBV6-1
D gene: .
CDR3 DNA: TGTGCCAGTCACCGGGTCTTCTCTGGGGCCAACGTCCTGACTTTC
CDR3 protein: CASHRVFSGANVLTF

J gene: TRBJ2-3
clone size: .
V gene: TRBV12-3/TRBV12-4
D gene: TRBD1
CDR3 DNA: TGTGCCAGCAGCCGTCCGACAGGGTATACAGATACGCAGTATTTT
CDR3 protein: CASSRPTGYTDTQYF

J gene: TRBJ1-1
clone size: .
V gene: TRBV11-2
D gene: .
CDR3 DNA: TGTGTCAGCAGCTTGGGACAATGGAGCACTGAAGCTTTCTTT
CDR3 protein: CVSSLGQWSTEAFF

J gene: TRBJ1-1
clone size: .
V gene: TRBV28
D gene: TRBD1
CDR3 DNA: TGTGCCAGCAGTACCCCGGGACAGGGTGGCACTGAAGCTTTCTTT
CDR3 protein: CASSTPGQGGTEAFF

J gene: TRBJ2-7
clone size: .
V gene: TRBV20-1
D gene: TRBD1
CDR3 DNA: TGCAGTGCCATAGACAGGGGGCTTCCCTACGAGCAGTACTTC
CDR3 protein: CSAIDRGLPYEQYF

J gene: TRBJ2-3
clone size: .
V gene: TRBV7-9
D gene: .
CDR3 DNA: TGTGCCAGCAGCCACCCACCGGGACGGAGGTTGTTGGATACGCAGTATTTT
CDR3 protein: CASSHPPGRRLLDTQYF

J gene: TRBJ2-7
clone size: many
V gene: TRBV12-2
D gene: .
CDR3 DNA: TGTGCAAGTCGCTCTTGCACCGGGACAGGGGTCTACGAGCAGTACTTC
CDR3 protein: CASRSCTGTGVYEQYF

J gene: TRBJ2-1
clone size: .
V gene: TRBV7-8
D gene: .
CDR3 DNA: TGTGCCAGCAGCTTAGTAGAGACCTACAATGAGCAGTTCTTC
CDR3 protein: CASSLVETYNEQFF

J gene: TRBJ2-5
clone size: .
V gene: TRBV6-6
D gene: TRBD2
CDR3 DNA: TGTGCCAGCAGTTGGACTAGCGGGAGCAGGGACCAGTACTTC
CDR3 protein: CASSWTSGSRDQYF

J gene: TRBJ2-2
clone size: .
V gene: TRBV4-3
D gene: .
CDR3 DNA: TGCGCCAGCAGCCACGGCTCAAACACCGGGGAGCTGTTTTTT
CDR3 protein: CASSHGSNTGELFF

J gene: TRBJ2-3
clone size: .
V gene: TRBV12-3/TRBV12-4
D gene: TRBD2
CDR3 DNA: TGTGCCAGCAGGGCGACTAGCGGGGCCCCTCCAAATACGCAGTATTTT
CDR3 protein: CASRATSGAPPNTQYF

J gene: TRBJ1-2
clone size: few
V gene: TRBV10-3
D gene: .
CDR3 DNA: TGTGCCATCAGTGGTGGGGGATCTCGCTATGGCTACACCTTC
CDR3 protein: CAISGGGSRYGYTF

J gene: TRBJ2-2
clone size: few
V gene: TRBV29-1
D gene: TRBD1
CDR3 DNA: TGCAGCGTTGCGAGACAGGGGGGTCACACCGGGGAGCTGTTTTTT
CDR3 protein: CSVARQGGHTGELFF

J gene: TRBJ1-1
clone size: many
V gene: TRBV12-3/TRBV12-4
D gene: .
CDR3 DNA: TGTGCCAGCAGTTTATGGGGGACTGAAGCTTTCTTT
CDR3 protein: CASSLWGTEAFF

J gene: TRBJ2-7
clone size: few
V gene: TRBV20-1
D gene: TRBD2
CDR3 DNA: TGCAGTGCTACTACTAGCGGAACCTCCTACGAGCAGTACTTC
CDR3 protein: CSATTSGTSYEQYF

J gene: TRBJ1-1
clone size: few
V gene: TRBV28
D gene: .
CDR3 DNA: TGTGCCAGCACCCTACAGGGCCTTGGGACTGAAGCTTTCTTT
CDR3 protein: CASTLQGLGTEAFF

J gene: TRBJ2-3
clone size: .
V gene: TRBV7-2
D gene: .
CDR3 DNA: TGTGCCAGCAGACCAGGACCACTCAATACGCAGTATTTT
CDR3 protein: CASRPGPLNTQYF

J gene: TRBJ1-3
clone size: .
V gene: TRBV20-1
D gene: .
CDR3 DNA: TGCAGTGCTAGCAGGGGCACATCTGGAAACACCATATATTTT
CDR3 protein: CSASRGTSGNTIYF

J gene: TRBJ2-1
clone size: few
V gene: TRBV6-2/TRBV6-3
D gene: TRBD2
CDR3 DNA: TGTGCCAGCAGACCCTCTCTCCTAATAGCGGGGGAGTACAATGAGCAGTTCTTC
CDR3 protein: CASRPSLLIAGEYNEQFF

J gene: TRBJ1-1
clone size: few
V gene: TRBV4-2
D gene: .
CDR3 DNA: TGTGCCAGCAGCCAAGACCCCTCGGGTGAAGCTTTCTTT
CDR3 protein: CASSQDPSGEAFF

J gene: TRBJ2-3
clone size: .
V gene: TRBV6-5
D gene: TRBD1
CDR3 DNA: TGTGCCAGCAGCTGGGGACAGGGGGGCGCAGATACGCAGTATTTT
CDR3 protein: CASSWGQGGADTQYF

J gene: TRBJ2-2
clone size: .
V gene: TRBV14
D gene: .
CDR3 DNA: TGTGCCAGCAGCAAAGCAGCGAACACCGGGGAGCTGTTTTTT
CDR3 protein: CASSKAANTGELFF

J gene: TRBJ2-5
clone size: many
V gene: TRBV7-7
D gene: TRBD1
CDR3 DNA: TGTGCTAGCAGCTCCAGGACAGGGGTTCCCCAAGAGACCCAGTACTTC
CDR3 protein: CASSSRTGVPQETQYF

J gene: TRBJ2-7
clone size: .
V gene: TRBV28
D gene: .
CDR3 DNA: TGTGCCAGCAGTTATCAAAAGTTCGAGCAGTACTTC
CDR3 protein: CASSYQKFEQYF